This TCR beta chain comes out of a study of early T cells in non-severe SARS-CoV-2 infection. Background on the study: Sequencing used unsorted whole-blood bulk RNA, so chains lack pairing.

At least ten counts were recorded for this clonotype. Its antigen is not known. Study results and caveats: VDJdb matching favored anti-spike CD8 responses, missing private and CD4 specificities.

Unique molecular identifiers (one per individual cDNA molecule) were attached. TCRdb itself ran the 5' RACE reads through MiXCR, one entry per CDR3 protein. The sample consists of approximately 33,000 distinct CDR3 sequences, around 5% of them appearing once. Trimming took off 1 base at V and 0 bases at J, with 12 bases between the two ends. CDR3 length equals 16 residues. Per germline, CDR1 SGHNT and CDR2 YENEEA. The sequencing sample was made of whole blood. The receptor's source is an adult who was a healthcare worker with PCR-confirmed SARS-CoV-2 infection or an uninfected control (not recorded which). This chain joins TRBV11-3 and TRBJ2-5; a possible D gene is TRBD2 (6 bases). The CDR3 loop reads CASSLGMGLYQETQYF. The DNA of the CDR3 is TGTGCCAGCAGCTTAGGAATGGGACTTTACCAAGAGACCCAGTACTTC.